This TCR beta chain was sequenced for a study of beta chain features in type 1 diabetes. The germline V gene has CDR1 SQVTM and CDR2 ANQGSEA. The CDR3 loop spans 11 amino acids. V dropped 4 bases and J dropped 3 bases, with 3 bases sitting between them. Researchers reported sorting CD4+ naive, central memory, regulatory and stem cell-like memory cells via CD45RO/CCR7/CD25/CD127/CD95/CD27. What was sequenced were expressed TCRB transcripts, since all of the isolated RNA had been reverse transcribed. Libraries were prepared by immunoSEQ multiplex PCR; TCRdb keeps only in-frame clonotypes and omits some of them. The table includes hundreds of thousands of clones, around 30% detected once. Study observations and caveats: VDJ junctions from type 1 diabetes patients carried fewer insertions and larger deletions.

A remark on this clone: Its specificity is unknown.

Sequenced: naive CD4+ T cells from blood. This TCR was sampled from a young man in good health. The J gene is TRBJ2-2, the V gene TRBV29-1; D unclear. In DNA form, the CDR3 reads TGCAGCGTTGTCGACACCGGGGAGCTGTTTTTT. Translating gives CSVVDTGELFF.